This T cell receptor beta chain comes out of a study of glioma-infiltrating T cells. Regarding the study as a whole: Non-neoplastic patients had below-expected tissue-blood divergence, while all gliomas exceeded expectation. Very few CDR3 sequences were shared between tissue and blood.

This clonotype was observed a few times. Its antigen is unknown. TCR alpha and beta CDR3 regions were amplified from RNA using iRepertoire nested multiplex PCR. For one-step reverse transcription and amplification, roughly 100-400 ng of tissue mRNA or PBMC total RNA was used. TCRdb processed the multiplex PCR reads anew with MiXCR; each CDR3 protein has one entry. The data show about 89,000 distinct CDR3 sequences, roughly 23% seen once. The CDR3 totals 17 residues. V lost 4 bases and J lost 2; bases outside the gene matches: 14. Germline CDR1 and CDR2: SGHTA and FQGNSA. Input material: glioma tissue, nonneoplastic brain tissue, or PBMCs (not recorded which). This TCR derives from a human donor with low-grade glioma or glioblastoma, undergoing nonglioma brain surgery, or in good health (not recorded which). The V gene is TRBV7-2, the J gene TRBJ2-7; 7 nucleotides align to TRBD1. The CDR3 region has the DNA TGTGCCAGCAGCTCAAGACCGACAGGGCGTAAACCCTACGAGCAGTACTTC. This gives the protein CASSSRPTGRKPYEQYF.